The sequence of this T cell receptor (beta chain) was determined in a study of blood T cell repertoires in COVID-19 (dated by TCRdb to 2018 to 2020). About the investigation overall: The collaborator samples originated in the United States, Italy and Spain and spanned the acute and convalescent phases of COVID-19. Where HLA class I and class II types were available, the types were taken from metadata supplied by the sample provider, not from assay-based typing. The dataset comprised deeply sampled blood TCRbeta repertoires from subjects exposed to, actively infected with, or recovered from COVID-19. The repertoires were released in a freely available public database intended as a resource for research on the immune response to SARS-CoV-2. The prospective study material was composed of cDNA or gDNA derived from T cells, B-cell-depleted T cells, or PBMCs. The sample metadata nearly always contained a de-identified subject ID, COVID-19 status, age in years and sex. Samples were obtained from the ongoing ImmuneRACE study (first 160 participants) and from 950 to 1,500 subjects provided by 6 global collaborators.

The immunoSEQ Assay, a bias-controlled multiplex PCR, was used to amplify TCRbeta CDR3 regions from genomic DNA. In the paper's pipeline: The number of nucleated cells in each sample was estimated by amplification of reference gene primers within the assay. Sequence reads were collapsed and filtered to measure the absolute abundance of every unique TCRbeta CDR3 rearrangement. For each sample, productive Simpson clonality was calculated by taking the square root of Simpson's diversity index across productive rearrangements. What TCRdb holds here is the immuneACCESS table cut down to in-frame rearrangements. Part of the clones is not present; checked against another copy, under half of the missing clones reflect an unresolved V gene, and the others are unexplained. The D gene and trimming were derived from the DNA, and the V and J assignments and clone size from that table. This sample gives 250,000 to 350,000 clones in total; approximately 84% of them show up just once. The ten largest clonotypes hold roughly 1.5% of the sample.

In Seattle, one collaborating source enrolled patients while the infection was active and tracked those patients longitudinally over the course of disease. The collaborating institutions used their own protocols to collect whole blood in K2EDTA tubes. For TCRbeta analysis, collaborators shipped samples as frozen whole blood, isolated PBMCs, or DNA extracted from either of those sample types. Concerning this clone: No cognate antigen has been identified for it. Base qualities are missing; no much larger clone stands one base away.

The germline V gene (reference sequence) specifies LNHDA as CDR1 and SQIVND as CDR2. V lost 3 bases and J lost 4 bases, and the count of bases not matched to a germline gene is 8. Inclusive of the bounding cysteine and phenylalanine, the CDR3 is 17 residues long. Solely the CDR3 DNA is kept, with 51 bases framed from the first base. General study outcomes and caveats: The quantity of clinical and demographic metadata differed by source and by participant and was supplied without curation.

The sequence was collected from a human donor with COVID-19, enrolled during active disease. The donor label of this sample is uncertain. The chain is encoded by TRBV19 joined to TRBJ2-2, with TRBD2 matching 10 junction bases. Sequencing used peripheral blood. The nucleotides read TGTGCCAGTAGTATGGGTAGGACTAGCGGTTTCACCGGGGAGCTGTTTTTT. It encodes CASSMGRTSGFTGELFF.